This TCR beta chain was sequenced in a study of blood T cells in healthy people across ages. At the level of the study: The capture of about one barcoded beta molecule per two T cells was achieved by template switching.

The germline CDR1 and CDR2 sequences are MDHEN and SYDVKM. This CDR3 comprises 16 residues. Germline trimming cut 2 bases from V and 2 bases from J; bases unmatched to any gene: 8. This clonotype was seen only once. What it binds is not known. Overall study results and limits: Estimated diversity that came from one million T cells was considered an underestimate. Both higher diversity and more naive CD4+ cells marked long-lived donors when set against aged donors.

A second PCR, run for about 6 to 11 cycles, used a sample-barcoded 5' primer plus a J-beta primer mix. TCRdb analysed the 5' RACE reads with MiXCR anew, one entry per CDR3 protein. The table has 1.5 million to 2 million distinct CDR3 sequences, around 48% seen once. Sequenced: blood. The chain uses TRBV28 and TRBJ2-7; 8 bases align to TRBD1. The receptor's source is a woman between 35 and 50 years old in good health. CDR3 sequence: CASSLAQGAAPYEQYF. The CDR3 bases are TGTGCCAGCAGTTTAGCCCAGGGGGCCGCTCCCTACGAGCAGTACTTC.